The clone carrying this TCR beta chain was seen a single time. This record belongs to a study of blood T cell repertoires in COVID-19. As originally analysed: Reference gene primer amplification yielded estimated nucleated cell counts. Sequencing used immunoSEQ multiplex PCR; TCRdb keeps in-frame clones, though not all of them. Clone size and the V and J calls come from that table; the DNA yielded D and trimming. The data contain tens of thousands of clones, approximately 92% of them singletons. The CDR3 spans 14 residues. V was trimmed by 4 bases and J by 0 bases, leaving 9 bases between them. Germline assignment: CDR1 LNHDA and CDR2 SQIVND (reference sequence).

The chain recombines TRBV19 with TRBJ1-1; a weak D match, TRBD1 (6 bases). This TCR derives from a human donor in a cohort sampled during active COVID-19. Sequencing input: peripheral blood. CDR3 residues: CASSRGQLNTEAFF. The CDR3 nucleotides are TGTGCCAGTAGTAGGGGACAACTGAACACTGAAGCTTTCTTT.